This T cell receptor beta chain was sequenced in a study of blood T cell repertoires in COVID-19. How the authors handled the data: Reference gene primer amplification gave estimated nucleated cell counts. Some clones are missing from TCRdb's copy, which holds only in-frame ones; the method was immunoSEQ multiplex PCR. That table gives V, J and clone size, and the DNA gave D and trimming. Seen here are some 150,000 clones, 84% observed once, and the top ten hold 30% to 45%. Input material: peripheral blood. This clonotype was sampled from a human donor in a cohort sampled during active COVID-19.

CDR3 region: CATSPSRNYGYTF. The CDR3 nucleotides read TGTGCCACCTCCCCGAGCAGGAACTATGGCTACACCTTC. The V call is TRBV6-5, the J call TRBJ1-2; the D is unclear. The CDR3 spans 13 residues. The V end lost 10 bases, the J end lost 2 bases, and 14 bases lay between the germline ends. The germline gives CDR1 MNHEY, CDR2 SVGAGI.